Described below is a single TCR beta chain sequence and its context. The sample originates from a study of blood T cell repertoires in COVID-19. Study in general: The United States, Italy and Spain provided the acute and convalescent COVID-19 samples. T cells, B-cell-depleted T cells, or PBMCs provided the cDNA or gDNA that served as material.

Source study methods: Amplification with reference gene primers provided the estimates of nucleated cell counts. Sequencing used immunoSEQ multiplex PCR; TCRdb keeps in-frame clones, though not all of them. V and J calls and clone size are given by that table; D and trimming were obtained from the DNA. This table holds roughly 200,000 clones, 70% to 90% found once. The clonotype originates from a man in his 60s with acute or convalescent COVID-19. The specimen was peripheral blood.

The CDR3 DNA reads TGTGCCAGCAGTTTGACCCAGGGCGGTCAGCCCCAGCATTTT. The encoded protein is CASSLTQGGQPQHF. V is TRBV28 and J is TRBJ1-5, with D possibly matching TRBD1 (5 bases). V was shortened by 3 bases and J by 6 bases, with 12 bases between the two germline ends. Germline-derived CDR1 and CDR2 are MDHEN and SYDVKM. CDR3 length: 14 amino acids. The full variable domain, rest sourced from reference TRBV28 and TRBJ1-5, is DVKVTQSSRYLVKRTGEKVFLECVQDMDHENMFWYRQDPGLGLRLIYFSYDVKMKEKGDIPEGYSVSREKKERFSLILESASTNQTSMYLCASSLTQGGQPQHFGDGTRLSIL.